This TCR beta chain appears in the sequencing data of a study of Graves' ophthalmopathy and Graves' hyperthyroidism. The study amplified TCR beta CDR3 regions using RNA transcripts. The authors performed first-round RT-PCR with HTBI primers and then a second-round multiplex PCR. MiXCR, applied by TCRdb to the multiplex PCR reads, yields one record per CDR3 protein. The sample has 660,000 or so distinct CDR3 sequences, under 50% seen once; the top ten hold 3% to 3.5%. The V and J ends lost 6 bases and 0 bases, in that order; junction bases with no gene match: 4. The CDR3 runs 15 residues. CDR1 and CDR2 from the germline V gene are SGHVS and FQNEAQ.

The origin of this receptor is an adult man with Graves' ophthalmopathy. V usage is TRBV7-8 and J usage is TRBJ2-5, with TRBD2 matching 10 bases. The material sequenced was peripheral blood. In DNA form, the CDR3 reads TGTGCCAGCAGACTTCTAGCGGGAGACCAAGAGACCCAGTACTTC. Its translation is CASRLLAGDQETQYF.